Below, 25 T cell receptor beta chains from the same sample are listed, as sequenced in a study of T cells in Graves' hyperthyroidism and ophthalmopathy. Researchers amplified the TCR beta CDR3 regions from RNA transcripts. TCR CDR3 underwent first-round RT-PCR with the HTBI primer set. TCRdb called the multiplex PCR reads again in MiXCR, with one record for every CDR3 protein. The sample shows 490,000 or so distinct CDR3 sequences, about 16% of them seen only once. Sequenced: blood. These receptors came from a woman in her thirties with Graves' ophthalmopathy.

This clonotype was recorded many times. J is TRBJ2-1 and V is TRBV13; 7 bases map to TRBD2. CDR3 length equals 16 residues. The V segment lost 5 bases and the J segment 6 bases; nucleotides outside the gene matches: 13. CDR1 is PRHDT, CDR2 FYEKMQ, per germline (reference sequence). CDR3 nucleotide sequence: TGTGCCAGCAGCCTCCGCGGGGGAGCTAACGGCAATGAGCAGTTCTTC. Its protein product is CASSLRGGANGNEQFF.

This clonotype was detected ten times or more. The V gene is TRBV27, the J gene TRBJ2-4, with D tentatively TRBD1 (7 bases). The CDR3 has 13 residues. CDR1 MNHEY and CDR2 SMNVEV come from the germline V gene (reference sequence). Trimming cost V 5 bases and J 7 bases, with 12 bases left between them. The CDR3 DNA reads TGTGCCAGCAGTCCAGGGGGACTTAACATTCAGTACTTC. Translated: CASSPGGLNIQYF.

This clonotype was detected a few times. V usage is TRBV18 and J usage is TRBJ2-4, with D possibly matching TRBD2 (6 bases). CDR1 is KGHSH, CDR2 LQKENI, per germline. CDR3 length: 18 residues. Trimming cost V 2 bases and J 0 bases, with 17 bases left between them. The chain's CDR3 is CASSPTVRGVKAKNIQYF. The DNA of the CDR3 is TGTGCCAGCTCACCAACAGTCCGCGGGGTTAAAGCCAAAAACATTCAGTACTTC.

This clonotype was detected many times. The chain's CDR3 is CASSLASGRLGEQFF. The CDR3 region has the DNA TGTGCCAGCAGCTTAGCGTCAGGGAGGTTGGGTGAGCAGTTCTTC. The chain joins TRBV7-2 to TRBJ2-1; TRBD2 might be the D (6 bases). The ends were cut back, 0 bases at V and 9 bases at J, with 15 bases in the middle. Looked up from germline, CDR1 is SGHTA and CDR2 is FQGNSA. There are 15 residues in the CDR3.

This clonotype has at least ten counts. The gene calls are TRBV7-2 and TRBJ2-4; D could derive from TRBD1 or TRBD2 (5 bases each). Germline values: CDR1 SGHTA, CDR2 FQGNSA. The germline V and J ends were trimmed by 1 base and 0 bases, with 10 bases remaining between them. The CDR3 covers 16 residues. The CDR3 nucleotides read TGTGCCAGCAGCTTAGACACGGGGCTAGCCAAAAACATTCAGTACTTC. It yields the protein CASSLDTGLAKNIQYF.

This clonotype was picked up many times. This chain connects TRBV30 to TRBJ1-2, with D maybe TRBD1 (6 bases). The germline V and J ends were trimmed by 5 bases and 0 bases, with 16 bases remaining between them. The CDR3 is made up of 15 amino acids. Looked up from germline, CDR1 is GTSNPN and CDR2 is SVGIG (reference sequence). The CDR3 bases are TGTGCCTGGGACAAGGGAGGACAGCCTAACTATGGCTACACCTTC. This codes for CAWDKGGQPNYGYTF.

The sample holds a few counts of this clonotype. The chain links TRBV7-9 to TRBJ2-7; TRBD1 or TRBD2 may be the D gene (7 bases each). Germline CDR1 SEHNR, CDR2 FQNEAQ (reference sequence). The CDR3 contains 13 residues. Trimming took off 3 bases at V and 9 bases at J, with 15 bases between the two ends. CDR3 in DNA: TGTGCCAGCAGCTTCCAGGGGGGGGCCCGGCAGTACTTC. This codes for CASSFQGGARQYF.

This clonotype was found many times. V is TRBV4-3 and J is TRBJ2-5; tentative D call: TRBD1 (6 bases). Per the germline V gene, CDR1 is LGHNA and CDR2 is YSLEER. This CDR3 is 15 amino acids long. The germline V and J ends were trimmed by 0 bases and 5 bases, with 13 bases remaining between them. CDR3 sequence (DNA): TGCGCCAGCAGCCAAGATCCCAGGGGTGAGGAGACCCAGTACTTC. Protein product: CASSQDPRGEETQYF.

V and J are TRBV12-3 or TRBV12-4 and TRBJ2-3; 10 bases line up with TRBD2. Losses at the gene ends were 7 bases for V and 0 bases for J; bases not matched to a gene: 13. The CDR3 is made up of 18 amino acids. As DNA, the CDR3 is TGTGCCAGCAATCTAGCGGGAGTCCTGCCGCATAGCACAGATACGCAGTATTTT. Protein: CASNLAGVLPHSTDTQYF.

This clonotype was seen repeatedly, ten times or more. The rearrangement uses TRBV7-3 and TRBJ2-1; D may be TRBD1 (6 bases). From germline, CDR1 is SGHTA and CDR2 FQGTGA. There are 15 residues in the CDR3. Between the trimmed V and J ends, which lost 3 bases and 4 bases, there was a span of 13 bases. The CDR3 loop reads CASSLDSSPYNEQFF. As DNA, the CDR3 is TGTGCCAGCAGCTTGGACAGCTCGCCGTACAATGAGCAGTTCTTC.

This clonotype was detected only a few times. In nucleotides, the CDR3 is TGCAGTGCTAGCACGACTAGCGGGGGATACAATGAGCAGTTCTTC. This codes for CSASTTSGGYNEQFF. The chain joins TRBV20-1 to TRBJ2-1; TRBD2 matches 12 bases. Looked up from germline, CDR1 is DFQATT and CDR2 is SNEGSKA (reference sequence). The CDR3 is 15 amino acids. The trim removed 3 bases at V and 4 bases at J, leaving 4 bases unmatched.

As DNA, the CDR3 is TGTGCCAGTAGTATAGACCACAGGGAAAACACTGAAGCTTTCTTT. Amino acids: CASSIDHRENTEAFF. The chain combines TRBV19 with TRBJ1-1, with D perhaps TRBD1 (6 bases). The V end lost 0 bases, the J end lost 2 bases, and 10 bases lay between the germline ends. CDR3 length equals 15 residues. The germline CDR1 and CDR2 sequences are LNHDA and SQIVND (reference sequence).

This clonotype was observed a handful of times. This chain uses TRBV6-4 with TRBJ1-5; D is unclear. Trimming pared 3 bases from V and 2 bases from J, leaving 5 bases between. There are 13 residues in the CDR3. From germline, CDR1 is MRHNA and CDR2 SNTAGT. CDR3 loop: CASSETRNQPQHF. The CDR3 region has the DNA TGTGCCAGCAGTGAAACGCGCAATCAGCCCCAGCATTTT.

This clonotype was seen a handful of times. V and J are TRBV7-2 and TRBJ2-1; TRBD2 might be the D (5 bases). Trimming cost V 5 bases and J 4 bases, with 15 bases left between them. The CDR3 is 15 amino acids. Per the germline V gene, CDR1 is SGHTA and CDR2 is FQGNSA. This CDR3 reads CASSPHAGAYNEQFF. The CDR3 DNA reads as TGTGCCAGCAGCCCCCATGCGGGCGCTTACAATGAGCAGTTCTTC.

This clonotype has at least ten counts. CDR3 sequence reads: CASSSLREQYF. The CDR3 coding sequence is TGTGCCAGCAGCTCGCTGAGGGAGCAGTACTTC. V and J are TRBV5-5 and TRBJ2-7; D not resolved. The V and J ends lost 3 bases and 7 bases respectively, with 8 bases between them. The CDR3 is 11 amino acids. Looked up from germline, CDR1 is SGHKS and CDR2 is YYEKEE (reference sequence).

The chain has TRBV7-6 and TRBJ2-5; D is unresolved. The CDR3 runs 16 residues. The germline V and J ends were trimmed by 4 bases and 1 base, with 16 bases remaining between them. Looked up from germline, CDR1 is SGHVS and CDR2 is FNYEAQ. Here the CDR3 reads CASSSPGRTRQETQYF. In DNA, the CDR3 is TGTGCCAGCAGCTCACCAGGCCGAACGCGCCAAGAGACCCAGTACTTC.

This clonotype was recorded many times. The J gene is TRBJ2-7, the V gene TRBV7-2; TRBD2 matches at 12 bases. Germline loops: CDR1 SGHTA, CDR2 FQGNSA. Losses at the gene ends were 5 bases for V and 1 base for J; bases not matched to a gene: 15. CDR3 size: 19 residues. CDR3 residues: CASSVQASSGRGPSYEQYF. CDR3 coding DNA: TGTGCCAGCAGCGTTCAGGCGTCTAGCGGGAGGGGCCCTTCCTACGAGCAGTACTTC. Using reference TRBV7-2 and TRBJ2-7 for the parts outside the CDR3, the full variable domain is GAGVSQSPSNKVTEKGKDVELRCDPISGHTALYWYRQSLGQGLEFLIYFQGNSAPDKSGLPSDRFSAERTGGSVSTLTIQRTQQEDSAVYLCASSVQASSGRGPSYEQYFGPGTRLTVT.

This rearrangement joins TRBV7-2 to TRBJ1-1; the D is unclear. Germline V gene sequence: CDR1 SGHTA, CDR2 FQGNSA. The CDR3 is 12 amino acids. Trimming left V 2 bases short and J 8 bases short, with 9 bases between. The CDR3 DNA follows: TGTGCCAGCAGCTTAATCGGCGCAGAAGCTTTCTTT. It yields the protein CASSLIGAEAFF. The full variable domain, rest sourced from reference TRBV7-2 and TRBJ1-1, is GAGVSQSPSNKVTEKGKDVELRCDPISGHTALYWYRQSLGQGLEFLIYFQGNSAPDKSGLPSDRFSAERTGGSVSTLTIQRTQQEDSAVYLCASSLIGAEAFFGQGTRLTVV.

V and J are TRBV7-2 and TRBJ2-7; 7 nucleotides agree with TRBD1. The V segment lost 5 bases and the J segment 5 bases; nucleotides outside the gene matches: 9. The CDR3 loop spans 14 amino acids. The germline V gene encodes CDR1 SGHTA and CDR2 FQGNSA. The CDR3 loop is CASSPHRGTDEQYF. The CDR3 coding sequence is TGTGCCAGCAGCCCCCACAGGGGAACCGACGAGCAGTACTTC.

The chain couples TRBV6-5 to TRBJ1-1; D possibly corresponds to TRBD1 (5 bases). CDR3 length: 14 residues. Trimming left V 5 bases short and J 3 bases short, with 13 bases between. The germline CDR1 and CDR2 sequences are MNHEY and SVGAGI. The DNA for the CDR3 is TGTGCCAGCAGTCACCCAGGGCGGGACACTGAAGCTTTCTTT. It specifies CASSHPGRDTEAFF.

The chain couples TRBV10-1 to TRBJ1-1; D is undetermined. V lost 0 bases to trimming and J lost 1 base, with 9 bases between them. CDR1 and CDR2 (germline): WNHNN, SYGVQD (reference sequence). This CDR3 contains 15 residues. CDR3 coding DNA: TGCGCCAGCAGTGAGTCTAGGAGTGGGAACACTGAAGCTTTCTTT. Encoded protein: CASSESRSGNTEAFF.

The J gene is TRBJ2-1, the V gene TRBV5-4; no reliable D call. Trimming stripped 0 bases from V and 9 bases from J, with 16 bases between. The CDR3 covers 15 residues. The V gene's germline CDR1 is SGHNT and CDR2 YYREEE (reference sequence). CDR3 nucleotide sequence: TGTGCCAGCAGCTTGGCCGAGTCCTATTGGGTTGAGCAGTTCTTC. As protein: CASSLAESYWVEQFF. The full variable domain, with the rest looked up from reference TRBV5-4 and TRBJ2-1, is ETGVTQSPTHLIKTRGQQVTLRCSSQSGHNTVSWYQQALGQGPQFIFQYYREEENGRGNFPPRFSGLQFPNYSSELNVNALELDDSALYLCASSLAESYWVEQFFGPGTRLTVL.

There are many counts of this clonotype. The chain links TRBV27 to TRBJ2-3, with a weak D call TRBD1 (6 bases). CDR1 is MNHEY and CDR2 is SMNVEV in the germline V gene (reference sequence). Trimming took 7 bases from V and 2 from J, leaving 10 bases between them. CDR3 size: 13 residues. CDR3 coding DNA: TGTGCCAGCACAGGGGAGCTCACAGATACGCAGTATTTT. It encodes CASTGELTDTQYF.

Many counts were recorded for this clonotype. The chain is built from TRBV28 and TRBJ2-4; possible D gene TRBD2, 5 bases. Germline values: CDR1 MDHEN, CDR2 SYDVKM. V was shortened by 8 bases and J by 1 base, with 9 bases between the two germline ends. The CDR3 loop spans 13 amino acids. CDR3 sequence: CASSSGAKNIQYF. The CDR3 DNA reads TGTGCCAGCTCCTCGGGGGCCAAAAACATTCAGTACTTC.

Only a few counts were recorded for this clonotype. The CDR3 DNA follows: TGCGCCAGCAGCATCTGGACAGAAGAGACCCAGTACTTC. Translation gives CASSIWTEETQYF. The chain carries TRBV5-1 and TRBJ2-5; TRBD1 is a possible D gene (6 bases). Germline V gives CDR1 SGHRS, CDR2 YFSETQ. The CDR3 loop spans 13 amino acids. V shed 4 bases and J shed 3 bases, with 10 bases lying between them.